Listed below are T cell receptor beta chains from one sample, sequenced in a study of T-cell memory formation after mild COVID-19. TCRdb re-called the 5' RACE reads with MiXCR, one entry per CDR3 protein. The sample includes about 280,000 distinct CDR3 sequences, 7.5% to 9.5% of them seen just once. The specimen sequenced was PBMCs or a T cell subset sorted from them (not recorded which). The receptors stem from a man aged 18-30 years who had mild COVID-19 (a few samples of this study predate the infection). Cell type and time point are not known. Both conserved end residues are part of each CDR3. D genes are given only for firm matches. For some rows the clone size is stated as once, few or many, or as a class when expanded; others skip it.

d_call clone_size j_call v_call cdr3_aa cdr3_nt
NA few TRBJ2-6 TRBV14 CASSQVRGRLGANVLTF TGTGCCAGCAGCCAAGTCAGGGGACGGCTAGGGGCCAACGTCCTGACTTTC
NA few TRBJ2-1 TRBV6-2/TRBV6-3 CASSQTLRGMANEQFF TGTGCCAGCAGTCAAACCCTCAGGGGTATGGCCAATGAGCAGTTCTTC
NA NA TRBJ2-3 TRBV5-1 CASSLAGFYTDTQYF TGCGCCAGCAGCTTGGCCGGCTTTTACACAGATACGCAGTATTTT
TRBD1 few TRBJ1-6 TRBV28 CASSPWVTGGSPLHF TGTGCCAGCAGCCCATGGGTCACAGGGGGCTCACCCCTCCACTTT
NA many TRBJ2-2 TRBV5-1 CASSILRGAGELFF TGCGCCAGCAGCATCTTGAGAGGGGCCGGGGAGCTGTTTTTT
NA many TRBJ1-3 TRBV12-3/TRBV12-4 CASTFLSGNTIYF TGTGCCAGCACCTTCCTCTCTGGAAACACCATATATTTT
NA NA TRBJ1-2 TRBV5-1 CASSVQGTDGYTF TGCGCCAGCAGCGTACAGGGAACGGATGGCTACACCTTC
TRBD1 NA TRBJ2-3 TRBV5-5 CASHGQGADTQYF TGTGCCAGCCATGGACAGGGGGCGGATACGCAGTATTTT
NA few TRBJ2-5 TRBV24-1 CATSDLGEETQYF TGTGCCACCAGTGATTTGGGGGAAGAGACCCAGTACTTC
TRBD2 few TRBJ2-1 TRBV6-2/TRBV6-3 CASSYRGTSINEQFF TGTGCCAGCAGTTACAGGGGGACTAGCATCAATGAGCAGTTCTTC
NA NA TRBJ2-2 TRBV29-1 CSATDPVDSPRETGELFF TGCAGCGCAACCGACCCAGTAGACAGCCCTCGGGAAACCGGGGAGCTGTTTTTT
TRBD1 few TRBJ1-1 TRBV20-1 CSARPRQGTDTEAFF TGCAGTGCTAGACCCAGACAGGGAACAGACACTGAAGCTTTCTTT
TRBD1 NA TRBJ1-2 TRBV11-2 CASSPGQGGYTF TGTGCCAGCAGTCCGGGACAGGGCGGCTACACCTTC
TRBD1 many TRBJ1-2 TRBV14 CASSDRGSYGYTF TGTGCCAGCAGCGACAGGGGGAGTTATGGCTACACCTTC
TRBD2 NA TRBJ2-7 TRBV5-1 CASSLELAEYEQYF TGCGCCAGCAGCTTGGAACTAGCGGAGTACGAGCAGTACTTC